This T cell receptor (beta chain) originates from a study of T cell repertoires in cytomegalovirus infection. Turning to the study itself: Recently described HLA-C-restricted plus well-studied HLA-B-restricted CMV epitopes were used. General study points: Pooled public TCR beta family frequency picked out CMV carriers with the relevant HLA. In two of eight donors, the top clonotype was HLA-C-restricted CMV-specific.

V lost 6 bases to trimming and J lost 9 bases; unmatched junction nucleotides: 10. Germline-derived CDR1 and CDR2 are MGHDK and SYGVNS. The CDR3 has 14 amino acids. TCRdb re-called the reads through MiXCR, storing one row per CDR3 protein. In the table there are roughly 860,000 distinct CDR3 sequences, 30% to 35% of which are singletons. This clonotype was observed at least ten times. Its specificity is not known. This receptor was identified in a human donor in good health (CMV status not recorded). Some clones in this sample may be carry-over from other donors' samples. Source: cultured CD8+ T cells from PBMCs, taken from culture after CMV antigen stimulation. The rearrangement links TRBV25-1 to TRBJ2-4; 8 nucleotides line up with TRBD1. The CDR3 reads CASRGDRPSGIQYF. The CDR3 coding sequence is TGTGCCAGCAGGGGGGACAGGCCCTCGGGCATTCAGTACTTC.